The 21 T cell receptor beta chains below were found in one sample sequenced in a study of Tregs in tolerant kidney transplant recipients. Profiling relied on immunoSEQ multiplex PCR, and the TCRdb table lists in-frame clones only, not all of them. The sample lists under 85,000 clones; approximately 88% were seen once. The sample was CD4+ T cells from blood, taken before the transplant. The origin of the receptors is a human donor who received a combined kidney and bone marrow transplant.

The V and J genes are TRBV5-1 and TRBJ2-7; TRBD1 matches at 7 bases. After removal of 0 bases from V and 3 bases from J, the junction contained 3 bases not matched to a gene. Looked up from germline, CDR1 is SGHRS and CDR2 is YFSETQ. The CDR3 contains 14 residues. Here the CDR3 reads CASSLGDSYYEQYF. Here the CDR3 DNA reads TGCGCCAGCAGCTTGGGGGACAGTTACTACGAGCAGTACTTC.

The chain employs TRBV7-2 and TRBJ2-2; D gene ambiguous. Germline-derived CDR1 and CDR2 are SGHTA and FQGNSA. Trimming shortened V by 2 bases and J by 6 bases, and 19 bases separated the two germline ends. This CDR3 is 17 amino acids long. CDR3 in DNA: TGTGCCAGCAGCTTACGCGGCGGAATGGTTCTTGCCGGGGAGCTGTTTTTT. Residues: CASSLRGGMVLAGELFF.

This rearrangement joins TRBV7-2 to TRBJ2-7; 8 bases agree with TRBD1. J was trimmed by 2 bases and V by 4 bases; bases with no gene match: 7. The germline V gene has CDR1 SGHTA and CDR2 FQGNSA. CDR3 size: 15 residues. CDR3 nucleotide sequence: TGTGCCAGCAGCTCCTGGGACAGGAAAACCTACGAGCAGTACTTC. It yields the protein CASSSWDRKTYEQYF.

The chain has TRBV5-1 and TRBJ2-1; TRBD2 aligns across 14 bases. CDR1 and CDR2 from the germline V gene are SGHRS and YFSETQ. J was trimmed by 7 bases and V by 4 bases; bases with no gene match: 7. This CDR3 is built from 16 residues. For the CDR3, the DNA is TGCGCCAGCAGCAGGAGACTAGCGGGAGGGCAAAATGAGCAGTTCTTC. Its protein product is CASSRRLAGGQNEQFF.

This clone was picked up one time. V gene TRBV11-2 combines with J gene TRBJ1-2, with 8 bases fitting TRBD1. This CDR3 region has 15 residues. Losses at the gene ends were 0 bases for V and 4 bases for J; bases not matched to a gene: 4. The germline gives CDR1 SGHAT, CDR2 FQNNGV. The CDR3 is CASSLDLTGGYGYTF. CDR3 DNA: TGTGCCAGCAGCTTAGATTTAACAGGGGGCTATGGCTACACCTTC.

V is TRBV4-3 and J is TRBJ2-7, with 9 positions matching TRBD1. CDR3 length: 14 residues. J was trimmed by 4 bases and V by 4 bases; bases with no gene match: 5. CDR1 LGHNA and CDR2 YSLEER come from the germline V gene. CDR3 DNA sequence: TGCGCCAGCAGCCGTGGGACAGGGTGGTACGAGCAGTACTTC. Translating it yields CASSRGTGWYEQYF.

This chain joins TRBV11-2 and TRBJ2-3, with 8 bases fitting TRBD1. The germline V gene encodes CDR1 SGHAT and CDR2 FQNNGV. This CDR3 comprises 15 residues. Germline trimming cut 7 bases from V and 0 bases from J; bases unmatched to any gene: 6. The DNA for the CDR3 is TGTGCCAGCACCCCCCGGACAGGGAGCACAGATACGCAGTATTTT. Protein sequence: CASTPRTGSTDTQYF.

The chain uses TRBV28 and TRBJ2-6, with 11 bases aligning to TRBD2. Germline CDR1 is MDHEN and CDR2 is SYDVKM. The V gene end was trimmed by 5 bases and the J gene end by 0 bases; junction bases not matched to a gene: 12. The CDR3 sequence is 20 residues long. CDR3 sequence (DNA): TGTGCCAGCAGTCCACGCCCACCGGGACTAGCGGCCTCTGGGGCCAACGTCCTGACTTTC. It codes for CASSPRPPGLAASGANVLTF.

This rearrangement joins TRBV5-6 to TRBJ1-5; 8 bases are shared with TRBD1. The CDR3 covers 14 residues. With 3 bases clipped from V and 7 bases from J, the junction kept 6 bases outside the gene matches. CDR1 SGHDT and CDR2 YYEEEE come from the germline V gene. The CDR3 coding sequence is TGTGCCAGCAGCTCGGACAGGGCAGGACAGCCCCAGCATTTT. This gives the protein CASSSDRAGQPQHF.

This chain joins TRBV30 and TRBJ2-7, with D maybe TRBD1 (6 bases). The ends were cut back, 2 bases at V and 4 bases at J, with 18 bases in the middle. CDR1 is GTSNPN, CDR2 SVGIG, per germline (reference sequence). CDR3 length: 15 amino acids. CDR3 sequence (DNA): TGTGCCTGGAGTAGGTTTACAGGGTCGGAATACGAGCAGTACTTC. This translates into CAWSRFTGSEYEQYF.

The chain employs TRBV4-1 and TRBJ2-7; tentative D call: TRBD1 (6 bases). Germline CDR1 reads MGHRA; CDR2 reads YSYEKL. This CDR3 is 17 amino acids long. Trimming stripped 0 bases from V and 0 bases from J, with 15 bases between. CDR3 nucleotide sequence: TGCGCCAGCAGCCAAGAGGGGGCCGGGACATTCTCCTACGAGCAGTACTTC. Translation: CASSQEGAGTFSYEQYF.

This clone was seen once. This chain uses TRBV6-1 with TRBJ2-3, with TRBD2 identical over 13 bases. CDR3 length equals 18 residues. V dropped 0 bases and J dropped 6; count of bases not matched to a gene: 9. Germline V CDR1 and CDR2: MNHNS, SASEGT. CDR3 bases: TGTGCCAGCAGTGAAGCGCTACTAGCGGGAGGGCAAGTGGATACGCAGTATTTT. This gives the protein CASSEALLAGGQVDTQYF.

In nucleotides, the CDR3 is TGTGCCAGCAGTTACGGAGGGGCGCGGGAGGCTGAAGCTTTCTTT. Protein sequence: CASSYGGAREAEAFF. V gene TRBV6-5 combines with J gene TRBJ1-1; tentative D call: TRBD1 (5 bases). With 2 bases removed from V and 6 bases from J, the gap between germline ends came to 16 bases. This CDR3 region has 15 residues. CDR1 is MNHEY, CDR2 SVGAGI, per germline.

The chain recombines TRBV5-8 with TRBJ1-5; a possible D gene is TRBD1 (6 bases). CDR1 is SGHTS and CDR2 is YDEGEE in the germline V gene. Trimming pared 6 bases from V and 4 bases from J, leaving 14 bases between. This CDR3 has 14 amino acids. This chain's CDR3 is CASNPSTGNQPQHF. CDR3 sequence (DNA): TGTGCCAGCAACCCTTCAACAGGGAATCAGCCCCAGCATTTT.

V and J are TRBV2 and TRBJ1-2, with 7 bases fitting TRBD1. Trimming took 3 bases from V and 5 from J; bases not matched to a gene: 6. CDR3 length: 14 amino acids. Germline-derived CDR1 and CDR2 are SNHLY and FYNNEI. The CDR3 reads CASSELDRVYGYTF. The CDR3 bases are TGTGCCAGCAGTGAGTTAGACAGGGTTTATGGCTACACCTTC.

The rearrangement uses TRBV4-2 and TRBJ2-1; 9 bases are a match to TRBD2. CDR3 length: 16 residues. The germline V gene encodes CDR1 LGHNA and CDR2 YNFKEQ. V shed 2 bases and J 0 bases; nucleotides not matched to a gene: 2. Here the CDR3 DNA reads TGTGCCAGCAGCCAACTAGCGGGAAGCTCCTACAATGAGCAGTTCTTC. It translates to CASSQLAGSSYNEQFF.

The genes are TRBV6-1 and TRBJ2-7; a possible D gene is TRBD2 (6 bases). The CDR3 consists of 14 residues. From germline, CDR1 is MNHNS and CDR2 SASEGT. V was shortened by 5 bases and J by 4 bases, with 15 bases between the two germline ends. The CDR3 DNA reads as TGTGCCAGCAGTCGGGGAGGAAGTGTATACGAGCAGTACTTC. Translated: CASSRGGSVYEQYF.

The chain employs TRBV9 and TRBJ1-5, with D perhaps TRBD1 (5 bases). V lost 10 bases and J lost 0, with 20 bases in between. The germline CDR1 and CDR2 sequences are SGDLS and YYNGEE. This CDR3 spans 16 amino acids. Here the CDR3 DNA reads TGTGCCCACAGCAGGGTCCAGGCGAGTAGCAATCAGCCCCAGCATTTT. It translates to CAHSRVQASSNQPQHF.

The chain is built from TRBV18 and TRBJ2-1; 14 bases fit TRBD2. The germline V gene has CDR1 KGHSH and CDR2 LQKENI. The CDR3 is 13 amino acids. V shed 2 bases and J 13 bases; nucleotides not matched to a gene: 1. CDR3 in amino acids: CASSPGTSGRQFF. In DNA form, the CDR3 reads TGTGCCAGCTCACCAGGGACTAGCGGGAGACAGTTCTTC.

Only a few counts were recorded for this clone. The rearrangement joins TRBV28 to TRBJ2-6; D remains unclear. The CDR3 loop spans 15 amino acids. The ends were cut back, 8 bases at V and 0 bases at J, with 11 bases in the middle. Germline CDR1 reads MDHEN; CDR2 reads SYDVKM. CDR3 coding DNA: TGTGCCAGCCGTCACCGGAGCTCTGGGGCCAACGTCCTGACTTTC. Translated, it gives CASRHRSSGANVLTF.

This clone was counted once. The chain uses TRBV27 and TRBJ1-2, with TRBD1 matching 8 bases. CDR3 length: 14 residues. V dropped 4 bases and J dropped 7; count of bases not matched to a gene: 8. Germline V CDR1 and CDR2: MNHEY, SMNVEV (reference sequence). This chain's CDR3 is CASSSTGVGTGYTF. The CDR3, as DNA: TGTGCCAGCAGTTCGACAGGGGTTGGAACTGGCTACACCTTC.